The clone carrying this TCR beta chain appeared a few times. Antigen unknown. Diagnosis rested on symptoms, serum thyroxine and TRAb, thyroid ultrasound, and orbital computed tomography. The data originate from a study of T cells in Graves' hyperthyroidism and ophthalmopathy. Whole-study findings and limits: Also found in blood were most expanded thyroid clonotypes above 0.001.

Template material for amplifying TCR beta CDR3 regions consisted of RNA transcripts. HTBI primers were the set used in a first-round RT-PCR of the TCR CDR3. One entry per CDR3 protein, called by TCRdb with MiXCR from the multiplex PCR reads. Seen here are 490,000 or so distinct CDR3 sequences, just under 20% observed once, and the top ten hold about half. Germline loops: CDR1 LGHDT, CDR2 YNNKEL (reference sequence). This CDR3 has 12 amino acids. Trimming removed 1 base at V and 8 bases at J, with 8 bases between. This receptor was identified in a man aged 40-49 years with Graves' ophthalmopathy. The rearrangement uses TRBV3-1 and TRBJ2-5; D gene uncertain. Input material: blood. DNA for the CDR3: TGTGCCAGCAGCCAAGTGGGTAACACCCAGTACTTC. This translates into CASSQVGNTQYF.